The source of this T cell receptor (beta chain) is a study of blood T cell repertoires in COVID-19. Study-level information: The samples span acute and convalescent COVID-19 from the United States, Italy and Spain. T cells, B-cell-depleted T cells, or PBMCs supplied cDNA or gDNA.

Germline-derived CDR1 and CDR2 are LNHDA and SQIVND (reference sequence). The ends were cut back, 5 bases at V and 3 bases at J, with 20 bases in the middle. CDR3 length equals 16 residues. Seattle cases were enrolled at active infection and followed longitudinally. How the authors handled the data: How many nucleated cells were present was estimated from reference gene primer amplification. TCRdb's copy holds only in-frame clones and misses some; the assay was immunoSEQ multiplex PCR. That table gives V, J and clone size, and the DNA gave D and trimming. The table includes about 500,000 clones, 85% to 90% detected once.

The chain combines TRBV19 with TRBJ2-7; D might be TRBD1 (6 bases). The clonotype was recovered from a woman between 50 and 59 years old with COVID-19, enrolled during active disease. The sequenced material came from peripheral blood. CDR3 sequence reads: CASSAPQGNFGYEQYF. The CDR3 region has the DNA TGTGCCAGTAGTGCCCCGCAGGGGAACTTTGGCTACGAGCAGTACTTC.